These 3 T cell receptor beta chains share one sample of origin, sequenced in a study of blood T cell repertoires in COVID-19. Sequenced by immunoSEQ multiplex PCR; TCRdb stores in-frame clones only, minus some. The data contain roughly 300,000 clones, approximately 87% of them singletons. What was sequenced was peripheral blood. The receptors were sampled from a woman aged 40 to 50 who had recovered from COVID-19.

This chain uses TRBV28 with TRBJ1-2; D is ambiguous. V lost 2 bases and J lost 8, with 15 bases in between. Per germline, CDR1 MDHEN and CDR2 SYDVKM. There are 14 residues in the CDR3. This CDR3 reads CASSLNPAVSGYTF. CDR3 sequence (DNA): TGTGCCAGCAGTTTAAATCCCGCAGTTTCGGGCTACACCTTC.

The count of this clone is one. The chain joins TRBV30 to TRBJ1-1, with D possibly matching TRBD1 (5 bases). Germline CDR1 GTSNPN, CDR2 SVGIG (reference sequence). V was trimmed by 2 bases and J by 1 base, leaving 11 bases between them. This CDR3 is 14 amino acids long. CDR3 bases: TGTGCCTGGAGTAGGGGTGCAGGGAACACTGAAGCTTTCTTT. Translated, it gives CAWSRGAGNTEAFF. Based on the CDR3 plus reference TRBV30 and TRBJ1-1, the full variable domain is SQTIHQWPATLVQPVGSPLSLECTVEGTSNPNLYWYRQAAGRGLQLLFYSVGIGQISSEVPQNLSASRPQDRQFILSSKKLLLSDSGFYLCAWSRGAGNTEAFFGQGTRLTVV.

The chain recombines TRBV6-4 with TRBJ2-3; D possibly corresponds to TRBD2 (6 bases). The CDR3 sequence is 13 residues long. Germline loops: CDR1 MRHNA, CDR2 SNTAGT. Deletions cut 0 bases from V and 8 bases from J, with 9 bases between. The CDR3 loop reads CASSDSPGSTQYF. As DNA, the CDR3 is TGTGCCAGCAGTGACTCCCCCGGGAGTACGCAGTATTTT.